This TCR beta chain is from a study of shared clonotypes between healthy human individuals. The wider study: Researchers drew samples from two women and three men aged 18 to 49.

This CDR3 region has 17 residues. V was pared by 4 bases and J by 0 bases, with 10 bases of the junction left unmatched. The germline V gene encodes CDR1 SGHTS and CDR2 YDEGEE. The healthy adult donors were HIV-negative and reported no recent acute infections or vaccinations. Unsorted material relied on about 90 million PBMCs as the source of genomic DNA. Investigators spread the genomic DNA of each subset evenly over several immunoSEQ plates. Repertoires were generated with immunoSEQ multiplex PCR, while TCRdb's copy carries only in-frame clones and drops some. The data show about 530,000 clones, with almost 80% seen just once and 12% held by the top ten.

The TCR sequence derives from a woman between 40 and 50 years old in good health. Some clones in this sample may be carry-over from other donors' samples. The sequencing input was PBMCs. The chain is built from TRBV5-8 and TRBJ2-1; the match to TRBD1 covers 7 bases. The CDR3 DNA follows: TGTGCCAGCAGCCCCATGACAGGGCGAAGCTCCTACAATGAGCAGTTCTTC. This sequence encodes CASSPMTGRSSYNEQFF.